Below, one TCR beta chain is given with its context. Its specificity is unknown. The sample comes from a study of T cells after yellow fever vaccination. Study background: Preparation of the low-cell-number fractions used SMART-Seq v4 Ultra Low Input.

TCRdb used MiXCR to reprocess the 5' RACE reads, holding one entry per CDR3 protein. The repertoire consists of some 390,000 distinct CDR3 sequences, with roughly 20% occurring once and the leading ten covering over 15%. Germline values: CDR1 SGDLS, CDR2 YYNGEE. V was cut by 0 bases and J by 4 bases, with 13 bases left in between. The CDR3 has 15 residues. Study-level findings and limits: There was a possibility that FACS-sorted repertoires contained abundant clonotypes contaminating from the bulk population.

The receptor was derived from a young man who received the YFV17D yellow fever vaccine. The sample here was PBMCs, taken before the yellow fever booster vaccination. The rearrangement links TRBV9 to TRBJ1-1; the D is unclear. CDR3 sequence reads: CASSVDPGLGTEAFF. For the CDR3, the DNA is TGTGCCAGCAGCGTAGATCCAGGCCTGGGCACTGAAGCTTTCTTT.